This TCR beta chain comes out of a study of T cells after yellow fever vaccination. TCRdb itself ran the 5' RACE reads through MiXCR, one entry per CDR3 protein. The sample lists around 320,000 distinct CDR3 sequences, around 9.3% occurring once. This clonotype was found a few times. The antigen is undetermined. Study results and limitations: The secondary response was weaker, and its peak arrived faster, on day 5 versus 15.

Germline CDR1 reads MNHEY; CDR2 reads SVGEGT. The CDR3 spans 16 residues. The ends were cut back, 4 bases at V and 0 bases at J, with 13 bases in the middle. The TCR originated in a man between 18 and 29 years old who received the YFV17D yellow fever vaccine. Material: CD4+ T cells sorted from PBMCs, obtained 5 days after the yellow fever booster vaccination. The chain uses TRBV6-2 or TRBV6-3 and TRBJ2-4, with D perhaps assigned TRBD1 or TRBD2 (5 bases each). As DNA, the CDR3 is TGTGCCAGCAGTTCTGGGGGAATTATAGCCAAAAACATTCAGTACTTC. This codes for CASSSGGIIAKNIQYF.